This entry lists 5 T cell receptor beta chains sequenced from one sample in a study of PD-1 blockade in mismatch repair-deficient tumors. Profiled with immunoSEQ multiplex PCR; TCRdb holds only in-frame clones, not every one. The data hold approximately 130,000 clones, with 85% to 90% observed a single time. Sequenced here: peripheral blood, sampled 44 weeks after starting pembrolizumab. All receptors derive from an adult with mismatch repair-deficient cancer.

The genes are TRBV4-3 and TRBJ2-5; 8 bases are shared with TRBD1. The CDR3 is 16 residues long. Germline V gene sequence: CDR1 LGHNA, CDR2 YSLEER. V dropped 3 bases and J dropped 5; count of bases not matched to a gene: 11. The CDR3 region has the DNA TGCGCCAGCAGCCAGGAAACGGGACAGGCGGGGGAGACCCAGTACTTC. Its protein is CASSQETGQAGETQYF.

The J gene is TRBJ2-7, the V gene TRBV2, with TRBD1 matching 11 bases. The CDR3 runs to 14 residues. The J segment lost 6 bases and the V segment lost 6 bases, leaving 7 bases of the junction unmatched. The germline V gene has CDR1 SNHLY and CDR2 FYNNEI. The CDR3, as DNA: TGTGCCAGCAGAACCGGGACAGGGGGAGGCGAGCAGTACTTC. Amino acids: CASRTGTGGGEQYF.

J is TRBJ2-7 and V is TRBV29-1; possibly TRBD1 for D (6 bases). The CDR3 has 13 amino acids. V lost 5 bases, J lost 4 bases, and 15 bases lay in between. Germline CDR1 is SQVTM and CDR2 is ANQGSEA. The CDR3 sequence is CSVQTGPSYEQYF. CDR3 DNA: TGCAGCGTTCAGACAGGACCCTCATACGAGCAGTACTTC.

The chain is built from TRBV28 and TRBJ2-7; TRBD1 is a possible D gene (5 bases). This CDR3 has 14 residues. V dropped 7 bases and J dropped 3 bases, with 16 bases sitting between them. Looked up from germline, CDR1 is MDHEN and CDR2 is SYDVKM. This CDR3 reads CASTGTGTYYEQYF. The CDR3 DNA is TGTGCCAGCACCGGAACAGGTACTTACTACGAGCAGTACTTC.

The rearrangement uses TRBV7-2 and TRBJ2-1; D gene uncertain. This CDR3 contains 13 residues. Germline CDR1 reads SGHTA; CDR2 reads FQGNSA. Trimming cost V 2 bases and J 9 bases, with 11 bases left between them. In nucleotides, the CDR3 is TGTGCCAGCAGCTTATTCGGTACGAGTGAGCAGTTCTTC. This encodes CASSLFGTSEQFF.